A single sample is the source of the 3 T cell receptor beta chains below, sequenced in a study of cytomegalovirus exposure and HLA in healthy donors. In the PCR, 60 Vbeta and 13 Jbeta primers were used. Profiled with immunoSEQ multiplex PCR; TCRdb holds only in-frame clones, not every one. The table shows about 180,000 clones, with just under 80% occurring only once. Sequencing was carried out using PBMCs. The origin of the receptors is a man aged 25-45 years in good health and CMV-seronegative.

This clone was observed once. The J gene is TRBJ2-2, the V gene TRBV27; 8 bases agree with TRBD2. Germline CDR1 reads MNHEY; CDR2 reads SMNVEV (reference sequence). With V trimmed by 5 bases and J by 4 bases, 12 bases remained unmatched. This CDR3 contains 17 residues. CDR3 bases: TGTGCCAGCAGTACTATAGGGGGACTAGAGGGCACCGGGGAGCTGTTTTTT. It codes for CASSTIGGLEGTGELFF.

The chain carries TRBV7-2 and TRBJ1-5; D gene ambiguous. The V and J ends lost 5 bases and 7 bases respectively, with 12 bases between them. The CDR3 covers 13 residues. Germline V gives CDR1 SGHTA, CDR2 FQGNSA. The CDR3 is CASSPSDGQPQHF. The CDR3, as DNA: TGTGCCAGCAGCCCCTCCGACGGGCAGCCCCAGCATTTT.

This sequence joins TRBV27 and TRBJ2-7, with D possibly TRBD2 on 6 matching bases. CDR3 length: 16 amino acids. From germline, CDR1 is MNHEY and CDR2 SMNVEV (reference sequence). Trimming removed 5 bases at V and 4 bases at J, with 21 bases between. CDR3 protein: CASSTTIPGTEYEQYF. The CDR3 bases are TGTGCCAGCAGTACTACCATTCCCGGGACTGAGTACGAGCAGTACTTC.